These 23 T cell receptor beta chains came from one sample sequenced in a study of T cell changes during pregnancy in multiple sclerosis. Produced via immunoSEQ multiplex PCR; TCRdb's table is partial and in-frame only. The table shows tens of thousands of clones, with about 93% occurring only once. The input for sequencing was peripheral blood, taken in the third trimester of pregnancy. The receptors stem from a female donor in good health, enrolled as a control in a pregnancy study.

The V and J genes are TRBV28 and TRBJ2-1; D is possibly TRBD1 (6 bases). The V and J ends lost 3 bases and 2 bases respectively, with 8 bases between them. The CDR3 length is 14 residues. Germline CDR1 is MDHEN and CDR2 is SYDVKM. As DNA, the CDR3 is TGTGCCAGCAGTTTCAAGGGGGCCTACAATGAGCAGTTCTTC. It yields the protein CASSFKGAYNEQFF. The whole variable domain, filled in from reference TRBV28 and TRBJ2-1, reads DVKVTQSSRYLVKRTGEKVFLECVQDMDHENMFWYRQDPGLGLRLIYFSYDVKMKEKGDIPEGYSVSREKKERFSLILESASTNQTSMYLCASSFKGAYNEQFFGPGTRLTVL.

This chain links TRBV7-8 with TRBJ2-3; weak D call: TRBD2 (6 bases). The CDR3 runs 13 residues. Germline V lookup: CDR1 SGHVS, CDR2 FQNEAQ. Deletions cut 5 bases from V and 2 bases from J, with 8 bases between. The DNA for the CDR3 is TGTGCCAGCAGCAGGGGACTCACAGATACGCAGTATTTT. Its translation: CASSRGLTDTQYF.

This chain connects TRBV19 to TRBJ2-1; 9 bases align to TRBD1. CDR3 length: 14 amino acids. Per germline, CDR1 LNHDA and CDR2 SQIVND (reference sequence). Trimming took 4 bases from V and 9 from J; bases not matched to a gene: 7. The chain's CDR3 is CASSTGQGNAEQFF. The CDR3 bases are TGTGCCAGTAGTACGGGACAGGGAAATGCTGAGCAGTTCTTC.

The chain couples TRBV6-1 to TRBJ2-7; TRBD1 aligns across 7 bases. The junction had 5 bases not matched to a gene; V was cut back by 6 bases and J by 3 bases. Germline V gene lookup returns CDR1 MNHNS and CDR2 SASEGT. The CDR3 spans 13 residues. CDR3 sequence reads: CASRLGQYYEQYF. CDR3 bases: TGTGCCAGCAGGTTGGGACAGTACTACGAGCAGTACTTC.

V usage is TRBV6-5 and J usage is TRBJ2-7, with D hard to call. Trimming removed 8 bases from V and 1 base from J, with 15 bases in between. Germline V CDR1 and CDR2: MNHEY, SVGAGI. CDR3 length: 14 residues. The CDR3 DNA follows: TGTGCCAGCTCGCCTGGGCGAAAATCCTACGAGCAGTACTTC. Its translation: CASSPGRKSYEQYF.

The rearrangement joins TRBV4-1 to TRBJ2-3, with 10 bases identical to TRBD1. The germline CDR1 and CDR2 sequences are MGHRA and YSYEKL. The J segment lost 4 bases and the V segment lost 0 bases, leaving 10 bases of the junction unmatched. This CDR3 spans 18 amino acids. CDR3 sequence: CASSQDKGSTGGSDTQYF. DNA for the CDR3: TGCGCCAGCAGCCAAGATAAAGGATCGACAGGGGGCTCAGATACGCAGTATTTT.

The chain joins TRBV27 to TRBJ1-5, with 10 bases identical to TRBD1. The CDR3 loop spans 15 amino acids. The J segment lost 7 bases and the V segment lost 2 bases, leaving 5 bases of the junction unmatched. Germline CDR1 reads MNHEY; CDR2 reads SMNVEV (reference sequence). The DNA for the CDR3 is TGTGCCAGCAGTTTAGTGGGGACAGGGGAGCAGCCCCAGCATTTT. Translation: CASSLVGTGEQPQHF.

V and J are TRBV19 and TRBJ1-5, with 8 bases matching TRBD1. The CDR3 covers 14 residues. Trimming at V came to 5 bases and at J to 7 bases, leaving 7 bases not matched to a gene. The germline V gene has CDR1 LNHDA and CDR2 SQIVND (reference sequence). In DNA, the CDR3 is TGTGCCAGTAGTGGGTCAGGGGGCAGCCAGCCCCAGCATTTT. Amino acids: CASSGSGGSQPQHF. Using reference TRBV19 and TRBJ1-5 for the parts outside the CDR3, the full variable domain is DGGITQSPKYLFRKEGQNVTLSCEQNLNHDAMYWYRQDPGQGLRLIYYSQIVNDFQKGDIAEGYSVSREKKESFPLTVTSAQKNPTAFYLCASSGSGGSQPQHFGDGTRLSIL.

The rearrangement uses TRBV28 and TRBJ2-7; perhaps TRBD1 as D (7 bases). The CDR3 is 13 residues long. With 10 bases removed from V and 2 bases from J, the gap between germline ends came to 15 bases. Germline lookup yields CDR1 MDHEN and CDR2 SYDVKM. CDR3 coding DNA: TGTGCCATCCGGGGGACAGCTCCCTACGAGCAGTACTTC. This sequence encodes CAIRGTAPYEQYF. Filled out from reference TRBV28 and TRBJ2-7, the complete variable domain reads DVKVTQSSRYLVKRTGEKVFLECVQDMDHENMFWYRQDPGLGLRLIYFSYDVKMKEKGDIPEGYSVSREKKERFSLILESASTNQTSMYLCAIRGTAPYEQYFGPGTRLTVT.

The CDR3 here is CASSRQGYRETQYF. The CDR3, as DNA: TGTGCCAGCAGTCGGCAGGGCTATAGGGAGACCCAGTACTTC. The chain links TRBV28 to TRBJ2-5, with a weak D call TRBD1 (5 bases). The germline CDR1 and CDR2 sequences are MDHEN and SYDVKM. Trimming removed 5 bases at V and 5 bases at J, with 15 bases between. The CDR3 is made up of 14 amino acids.

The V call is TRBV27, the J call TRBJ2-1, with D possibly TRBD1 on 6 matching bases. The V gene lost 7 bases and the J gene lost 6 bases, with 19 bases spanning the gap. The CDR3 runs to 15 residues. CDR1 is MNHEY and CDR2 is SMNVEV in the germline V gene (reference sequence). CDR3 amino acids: CASNPRRQEVNEQFF. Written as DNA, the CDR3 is TGTGCCAGCAACCCAAGGCGACAGGAGGTCAATGAGCAGTTCTTC.

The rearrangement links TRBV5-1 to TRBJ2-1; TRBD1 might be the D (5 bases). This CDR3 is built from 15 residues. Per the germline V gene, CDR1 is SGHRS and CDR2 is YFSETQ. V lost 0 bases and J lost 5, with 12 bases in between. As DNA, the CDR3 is TGCGCCAGCAGCTTGGCAGGGATGGACCACAATGAGCAGTTCTTC. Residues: CASSLAGMDHNEQFF.

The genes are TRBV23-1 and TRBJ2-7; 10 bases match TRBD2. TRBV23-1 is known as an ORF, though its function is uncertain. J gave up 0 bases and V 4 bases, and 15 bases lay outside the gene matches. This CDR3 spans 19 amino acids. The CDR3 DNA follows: TGCGCCAGCAGTCCCAAGGTCTACCGGGCTAGCGGGAGCTCCTACGAGCAGTACTTC. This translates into CASSPKVYRASGSSYEQYF.

The CDR3 nucleotides read TGTGCCAGCAGACCGCCGGGACAAGAAGCTTTCTTT. This gives the protein CASRPPGQEAFF. The chain recombines TRBV6-6 with TRBJ1-1; TRBD1 is a possible D gene (6 bases). This CDR3 is 12 amino acids long. Between the trimmed V and J ends, which lost 6 bases and 8 bases, there was a span of 13 bases. Germline values: CDR1 MNHNY, CDR2 SVGAGI (reference sequence).

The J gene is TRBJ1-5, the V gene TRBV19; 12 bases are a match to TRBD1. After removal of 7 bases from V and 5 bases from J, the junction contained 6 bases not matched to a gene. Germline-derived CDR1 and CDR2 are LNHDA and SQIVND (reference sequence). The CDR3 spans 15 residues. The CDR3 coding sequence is TGTGCCAGTAAAGGGACAGGGGGCTCTTATCAGCCCCAGCATTTT. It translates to CASKGTGGSYQPQHF.

The CDR3 protein is CASSPAAANNQPQHF. The CDR3 DNA follows: TGTGCCAGCAGCCCGGCGGCAGCAAACAATCAGCCCCAGCATTTT. The chain combines TRBV7-8 with TRBJ1-5; no definite D call. This CDR3 spans 15 amino acids. V shed 5 bases and J shed 3 bases, with 14 bases lying between them. From germline, CDR1 is SGHVS and CDR2 FQNEAQ.

In DNA form, the CDR3 reads TGTGCCAGTAAGGATAGCGTCTACAATGAGCAGTTCTTC. Translation: CASKDSVYNEQFF. The chain recombines TRBV19 with TRBJ2-1, with D perhaps TRBD2 (5 bases). CDR1 is LNHDA, CDR2 SQIVND, per germline (reference sequence). The V end was cut by 7 bases, the J end by 3 bases, with 10 bases between. The CDR3 spans 13 residues.

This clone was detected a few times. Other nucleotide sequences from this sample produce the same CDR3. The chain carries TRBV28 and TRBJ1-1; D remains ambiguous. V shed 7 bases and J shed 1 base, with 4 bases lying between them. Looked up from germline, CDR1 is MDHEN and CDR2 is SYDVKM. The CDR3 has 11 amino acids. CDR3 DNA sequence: TGTGCCAGCACGGGGAACACTGAAGCTTTCTTT. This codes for CASTGNTEAFF.

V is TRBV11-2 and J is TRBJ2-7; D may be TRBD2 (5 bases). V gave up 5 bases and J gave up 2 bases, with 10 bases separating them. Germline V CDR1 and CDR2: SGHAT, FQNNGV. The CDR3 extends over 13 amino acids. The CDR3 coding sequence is TGTGCCAGCAGCGCCCGGGGTCCCTACGAGCAGTACTTC. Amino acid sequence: CASSARGPYEQYF. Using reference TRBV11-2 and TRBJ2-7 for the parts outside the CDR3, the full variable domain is EAGVAQSPRYKIIEKRQSVAFWCNPISGHATLYWYQQILGQGPKLLIQFQNNGVVDDSQLPKDRFSAERLKGVDSTLKIQPAKLEDSAVYLCASSARGPYEQYFGPGTRLTVT.

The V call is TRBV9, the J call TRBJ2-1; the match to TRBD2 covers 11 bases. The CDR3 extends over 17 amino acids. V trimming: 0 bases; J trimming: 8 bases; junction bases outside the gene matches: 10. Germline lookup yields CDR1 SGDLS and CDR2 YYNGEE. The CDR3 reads CASSVDPGTSGSHEQFF. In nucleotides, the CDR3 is TGTGCCAGCAGCGTAGACCCCGGGACTAGCGGAAGTCATGAGCAGTTCTTC.

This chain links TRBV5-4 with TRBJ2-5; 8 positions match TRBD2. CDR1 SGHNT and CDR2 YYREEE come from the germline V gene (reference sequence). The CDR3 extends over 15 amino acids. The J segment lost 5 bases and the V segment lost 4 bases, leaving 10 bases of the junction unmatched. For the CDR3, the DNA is TGTGCCAGCAGCCCCGCGGGACTAGAAGCGGAGACCCAGTACTTC. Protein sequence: CASSPAGLEAETQYF.

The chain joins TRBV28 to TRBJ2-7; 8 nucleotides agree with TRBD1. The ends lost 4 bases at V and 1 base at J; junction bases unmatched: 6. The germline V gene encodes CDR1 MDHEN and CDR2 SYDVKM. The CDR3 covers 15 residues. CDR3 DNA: TGTGCCAGCAGTTGGGCCAGGACAGGGTCCTACGAGCAGTACTTC. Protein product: CASSWARTGSYEQYF.

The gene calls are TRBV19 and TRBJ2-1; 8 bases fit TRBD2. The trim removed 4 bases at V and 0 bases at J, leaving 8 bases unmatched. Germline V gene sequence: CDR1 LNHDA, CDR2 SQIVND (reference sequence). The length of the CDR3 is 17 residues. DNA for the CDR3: TGTGCCAGTAGTAAGGCGGGAGGCCCTAGCTCCTACAATGAGCAGTTCTTC. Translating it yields CASSKAGGPSSYNEQFF. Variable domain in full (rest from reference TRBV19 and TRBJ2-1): DGGITQSPKYLFRKEGQNVTLSCEQNLNHDAMYWYRQDPGQGLRLIYYSQIVNDFQKGDIAEGYSVSREKKESFPLTVTSAQKNPTAFYLCASSKAGGPSSYNEQFFGPGTRLTVL.